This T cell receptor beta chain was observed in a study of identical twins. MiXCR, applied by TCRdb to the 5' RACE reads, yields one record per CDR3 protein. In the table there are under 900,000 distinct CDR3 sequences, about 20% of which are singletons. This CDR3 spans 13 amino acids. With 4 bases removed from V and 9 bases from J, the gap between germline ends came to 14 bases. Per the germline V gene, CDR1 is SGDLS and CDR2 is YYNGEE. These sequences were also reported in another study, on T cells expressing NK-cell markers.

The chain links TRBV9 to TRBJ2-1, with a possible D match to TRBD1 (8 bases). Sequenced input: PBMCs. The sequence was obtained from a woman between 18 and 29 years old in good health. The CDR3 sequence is CASSTGGGTEQFF. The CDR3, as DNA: TGTGCCAGCAGCACAGGGGGGGGTACTGAGCAGTTCTTC.